Below are 20 T cell receptor beta chains sequenced from a single sample in a study of cytomegalovirus exposure and HLA in healthy donors. PCR primers comprised 60 Vbeta and 13 Jbeta primers. The data were produced by immunoSEQ multiplex PCR, yet TCRdb's version contains in-frame clones alone and is incomplete. Found here are more than 85,000 clones, less than 9.5% of them singletons; the top ten hold 4.5% to 6.5%. Sequenced: PBMCs. These receptors all stem from a man aged 50 or older in good health and CMV-seropositive.

In its sample, this clone was seen a few times. The chain couples TRBV19 to TRBJ2-1, with no clear D. CDR1 is LNHDA, CDR2 SQIVND, per germline (reference sequence). This CDR3 is built from 14 residues. With 4 bases removed from V and 6 bases from J, the gap between germline ends came to 13 bases. CDR3 protein: CASSKAPISNEQFF. The CDR3 coding sequence is TGTGCCAGTAGTAAAGCCCCCATTTCCAATGAGCAGTTCTTC.

The chain carries TRBV2 and TRBJ1-2, with 8 bases lining up with TRBD1. V dropped 7 bases and J dropped 4; count of bases not matched to a gene: 5. The germline gives CDR1 SNHLY, CDR2 FYNNEI. The length of the CDR3 is 13 residues. CDR3 bases: TGTGCCAGCACCTCAGGGGGCGGCTATGGCTACACCTTC. It encodes CASTSGGGYGYTF.

This clone has only a few counts. This chain links TRBV14 with TRBJ2-3, with D possibly TRBD2 on 6 matching bases. This CDR3 has 15 residues. Germline CDR1 is SGHDN and CDR2 is FVKESK. V shed 4 bases and J shed 3 bases, with 14 bases lying between them. The CDR3 sequence: CASSLGTPPTDTQYF. The CDR3 DNA follows: TGTGCCAGCAGCCTGGGGACTCCCCCTACAGATACGCAGTATTTT. The full variable domain, its missing parts supplied by reference TRBV14 and TRBJ2-3, is EAGVTQFPSHSVIEKGQTVTLRCDPISGHDNLYWYRRVMGKEIKFLLHFVKESKQDESGMPNNRFLAERTGGTYSTLKVQPAELEDSGVYFCASSLGTPPTDTQYFGPGTRLTVL.

The rearrangement uses TRBV7-3 and TRBJ2-1; the D gene is possibly TRBD1 (6 bases). CDR1 SGHTA and CDR2 FQGTGA come from the germline V gene. The CDR3 runs to 14 residues. Trimming cost V 1 base and J 8 bases, with 12 bases left between them. The CDR3 loop is CASSLMKGVDEQFF. CDR3 DNA sequence: TGTGCCAGCAGCTTAATGAAGGGGGTGGATGAGCAGTTCTTC.

This chain links TRBV19 with TRBJ1-1; weak D call: TRBD1 (6 bases). V was pared by 5 bases and J by 11 bases, with 12 bases between. Germline V gene sequence: CDR1 LNHDA, CDR2 SQIVND (reference sequence). The length of the CDR3 is 11 residues. This CDR3 reads CASSLAGVAFF. The CDR3 DNA reads as TGTGCCAGTAGTTTGGCAGGGGTCGCTTTCTTT.

This clone has just a few counts. The chain carries TRBV5-5 and TRBJ1-1; no definite D call. V shed 0 bases and J shed 8 bases, with 11 bases lying between them. This CDR3 region has 13 residues. Germline V lookup: CDR1 SGHKS, CDR2 YYEKEE (reference sequence). This CDR3 reads CASSLAHRREAFF. CDR3 DNA: TGTGCCAGCAGCTTGGCCCACCGTCGGGAAGCTTTCTTT.

This clone was counted between two and nine times. The chain employs TRBV19 and TRBJ1-6; possibly TRBD1 for D (6 bases). Germline loops: CDR1 LNHDA, CDR2 SQIVND (reference sequence). Trimming pared 6 bases from V and 4 bases from J, leaving 19 bases between. The CDR3 sequence is 17 residues long. In nucleotides, the CDR3 is TGTGCCAGTAGGCGCAGCACAGGGAGAACGTATAATTCACCCCTCCACTTT. Translation gives CASRRSTGRTYNSPLHF.

This clone was detected only a few times. The chain is built from TRBV27 and TRBJ1-6, with 8 bases identical to TRBD1. The junction had 8 bases not matched to a gene; V was cut back by 6 bases and J by 7 bases. The CDR3 has 15 amino acids. Per the germline V gene, CDR1 is MNHEY and CDR2 is SMNVEV (reference sequence). DNA of the CDR3: TGTGCCAGCAGCCAGGACAGGGCTCTGAATTCACCCCTCCACTTT. It yields the protein CASSQDRALNSPLHF.

With respect to this clone: The junction differs from germline at one of its ends, possibly a read error. J is TRBJ2-5 and V is TRBV7-7; D is ambiguous. Germline V gives CDR1 SSHAT, CDR2 FNYEAQ (reference sequence). The CDR3 has 14 residues. Here the CDR3 reads CASSLSPLFPTQYF. In DNA form, the CDR3 reads TGTGCTAGCAGCTTATCCCCTCTCTTTCCGACCCAGTACTTC.

The chain couples TRBV6-1 to TRBJ2-7; tentative D call: TRBD2 (5 bases). Trimming left V 5 bases short and J 2 bases short, with 7 bases between. The CDR3 loop spans 12 amino acids. The V gene's germline CDR1 is MNHNS and CDR2 SASEGT. In DNA form, the CDR3 reads TGTGCCAGCAGTACTAGTACCTACGAGCAGTACTTC. This encodes CASSTSTYEQYF.

This chain joins TRBV5-6 and TRBJ1-5; the match to TRBD1 covers 7 bases. Germline trimming cut 1 base from V and 3 bases from J; bases unmatched to any gene: 13. From germline, CDR1 is SGHDT and CDR2 YYEEEE. The CDR3 is made up of 18 amino acids. CDR3 sequence (DNA): TGTGCCAGCAGCTTGCTGGCCGGGGGACAGAGCCTCAATCAGCCCCAGCATTTT. Translation gives CASSLLAGGQSLNQPQHF.

This chain links TRBV27 with TRBJ1-1; D unclear. This CDR3 has 14 amino acids. The V gene lost 6 bases and the J gene lost 5 bases, with 16 bases spanning the gap. CDR1 MNHEY and CDR2 SMNVEV come from the germline V gene (reference sequence). The CDR3 loop reads CASSRPFGETEAFF. The CDR3 nucleotides are TGTGCCAGCAGCCGGCCCTTCGGGGAGACTGAAGCTTTCTTT.

This clone was seen a handful of times. The rearrangement joins TRBV30 to TRBJ2-7; 7 bases align to TRBD2. Trimming took 3 bases from V and 0 from J; bases not matched to a gene: 5. Germline-derived CDR1 and CDR2 are GTSNPN and SVGIG (reference sequence). CDR3 length: 14 residues. For the CDR3, the DNA is TGTGCCTGGAGATTCGGCGGGAGCTCCTACGAGCAGTACTTC. It encodes CAWRFGGSSYEQYF.

The chain uses TRBV13 and TRBJ2-2; no clear D. This CDR3 is built from 13 residues. Germline values: CDR1 PRHDT, CDR2 FYEKMQ (reference sequence). Trimming took off 6 bases at V and 1 base at J, with 6 bases between the two ends. The CDR3 loop is CASRQLNTGELFF. The DNA for the CDR3 is TGTGCCAGCAGACAGCTGAACACCGGGGAGCTGTTTTTT.

This clone has just a few counts. The chain carries TRBV5-4 and TRBJ2-2, with 13 bases that match TRBD2. V gave up 2 bases and J gave up 7 bases; unmatched junction bases: 5. The CDR3 is 16 residues long. Looked up from germline, CDR1 is SGHNT and CDR2 is YYREEE (reference sequence). The CDR3 DNA reads as TGTGCCAGCAGCTTTGGGACTAGCGGGACGGTCGGGGAGCTGTTTTTT. This codes for CASSFGTSGTVGELFF.

J is TRBJ2-2 and V is TRBV5-1; weak D call: TRBD2 (6 bases). Germline V gene data show CDR1 as SGHRS and CDR2 as YFSETQ. Trimming took 5 bases from V and 5 from J, leaving 19 bases between them. The CDR3 has 16 amino acids. The CDR3, as DNA: TGCGCCAGCAGGGGCGGGACGTCAAGTATGACCGGGGAGCTGTTTTTT. Protein sequence: CASRGGTSSMTGELFF.

This clone was seen a few times. This chain joins TRBV19 and TRBJ2-5; 11 positions match TRBD1. The CDR3 covers 16 residues. V shed 3 bases, J shed 9 bases, and the junction held 12 bases outside the gene matches. The germline gives CDR1 LNHDA, CDR2 SQIVND (reference sequence). CDR3 coding DNA: TGTGCCAGTAGTATCGCCGCGGGACAGGGGGTTTGGGCCCAGTACTTC. Translated, it gives CASSIAAGQGVWAQYF.

This clone was observed a few times. The CDR3 reads CASSFVAGGVRNEQFF. The CDR3 coding sequence is TGTGCCAGCAGCTTCGTAGCGGGAGGGGTTAGGAATGAGCAGTTCTTC. The chain links TRBV7-2 to TRBJ2-1; 11 bases agree with TRBD2. Trimming took 3 bases from V and 7 from J; bases not matched to a gene: 8. The CDR3 totals 16 residues. Germline values: CDR1 SGHTA, CDR2 FQGNSA. Full variable domain (missing parts from reference TRBV7-2 and TRBJ2-1): GAGVSQSPSNKVTEKGKDVELRCDPISGHTALYWYRQSLGQGLEFLIYFQGNSAPDKSGLPSDRFSAERTGGSVSTLTIQRTQQEDSAVYLCASSFVAGGVRNEQFFGPGTRLTVL.

This clone came up a few times. The chain links TRBV30 to TRBJ1-5; no definite D call. Germline CDR1 GTSNPN, CDR2 SVGIG (reference sequence). CDR3 length equals 13 residues. Trimming took off 2 bases at V and 6 bases at J, with 11 bases between the two ends. CDR3 in DNA: TGTGCCTGGAGTTATAGCGGTCCTCAGCCCCAGCATTTT. Encoded protein: CAWSYSGPQPQHF.

Only a few counts were recorded for this clone. DNA of the CDR3: TGTGCCAGCAGTTCTGACTGGAACACTGAAGCTTTCTTT. Amino acids: CASSSDWNTEAFF. The V gene is TRBV6-6, the J gene TRBJ1-1; unclear D gene. The V gene's germline CDR1 is MNHNY and CDR2 SVGAGI (reference sequence). V was trimmed by 4 bases and J by 1 base, leaving 7 bases between them. This CDR3 has 13 residues.